This TCR beta chain was profiled in a study of blood T cell repertoires in COVID-19. Looking at the study overall: Samples representing acute and convalescent COVID-19 were sourced from the United States, Italy and Spain. T cells, B-cell-depleted T cells, or PBMCs provided the cDNA or gDNA that served as material.

V was shortened by 0 bases and J by 0 bases, with 18 bases between the two germline ends. Germline CDR1 SGDLS, CDR2 YYNGEE. The CDR3 contains 18 residues. Clones were sequenced by immunoSEQ multiplex PCR, and TCRdb holds only the in-frame ones, with some missing. This sample yields around 190,000 clones, of which over 75% are seen a single time; 15% to 20% belongs to the top ten. Specimen: peripheral blood. This receptor was taken from a man aged 45 to 65 with COVID-19, enrolled during active disease. This chain connects TRBV9 to TRBJ2-5; D possibly corresponds to TRBD2 (5 bases). The CDR3 loop reads CASSVGGLGAAHQETQYF. The CDR3 region has the DNA TGTGCCAGCAGCGTAGGAGGTTTGGGAGCGGCCCACCAAGAGACCCAGTACTTC. The full variable domain, with the rest looked up from reference TRBV9 and TRBJ2-5, is DSGVTQTPKHLITATGQRVTLRCSPRSGDLSVYWYQQSLDQGLQFLIQYYNGEERAKGNILERFSAQQFPDLHSELNLSSLELGDSALYFCASSVGGLGAAHQETQYFGPGTRLLVL.